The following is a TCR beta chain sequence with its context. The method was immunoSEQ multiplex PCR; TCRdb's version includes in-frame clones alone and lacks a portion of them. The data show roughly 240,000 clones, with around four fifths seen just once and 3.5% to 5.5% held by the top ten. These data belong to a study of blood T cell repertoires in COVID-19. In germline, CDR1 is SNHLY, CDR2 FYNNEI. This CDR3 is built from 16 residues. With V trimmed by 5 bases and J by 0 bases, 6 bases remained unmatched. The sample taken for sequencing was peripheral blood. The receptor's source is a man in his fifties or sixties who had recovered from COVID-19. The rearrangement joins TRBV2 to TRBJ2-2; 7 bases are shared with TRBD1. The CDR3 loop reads CASSRTGTANTGELFF. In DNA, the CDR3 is TGTGCCAGCAGTCGGACCGGGACAGCGAACACCGGGGAGCTGTTTTTT.